This T cell receptor (beta chain) originates from a study of T cell clusters in autoimmune cytopenias. Study context: Per sample, median TRB depth was approximately 54,000 reads, yielding a median roughly 2,000 distinct clonotypes.

One tube held mixed TRB-A and TRB-B primer pools for touch-down PCR. TCRdb re-called the multiplex PCR reads; one entry per CDR3 protein, DNA not given. Its table records about 4,900 distinct CDR3 sequences. General study results and limits: No experiment has yet validated the function of the T cell clusters defined in silico.

This CDR3 is built from 14 residues. Germline CDR1 and CDR2: DFQATT and SNEGSKA (reference sequence). TRB amplification used approximately 270 ng of peripheral blood genomic DNA. Concerning this clonotype itself: As yet, its antigen is unknown.

The specimen was peripheral blood. The receptor comes from a human donor with an autoimmune cytopenia or autoimmune hepatitis (not recorded which). The chain couples TRBV20-1 to TRBJ1-1; TCRdb's D call, TRBD1, is unchecked because there is no DNA. The CDR3 reads CSARGGQGNTEAFF.